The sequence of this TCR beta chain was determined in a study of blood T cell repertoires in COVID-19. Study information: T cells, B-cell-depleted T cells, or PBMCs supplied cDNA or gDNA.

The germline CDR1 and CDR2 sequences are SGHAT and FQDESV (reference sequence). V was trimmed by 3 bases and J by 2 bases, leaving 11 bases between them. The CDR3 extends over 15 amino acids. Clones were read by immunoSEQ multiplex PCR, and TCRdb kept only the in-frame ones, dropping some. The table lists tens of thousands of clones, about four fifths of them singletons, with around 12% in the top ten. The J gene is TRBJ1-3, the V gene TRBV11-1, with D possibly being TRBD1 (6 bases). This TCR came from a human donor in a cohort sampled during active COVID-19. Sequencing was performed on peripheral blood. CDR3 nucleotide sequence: TGTGCCAGCAGCTTCGAACAGGGCACTGGAAACACCATATATTTT. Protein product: CASSFEQGTGNTIYF.